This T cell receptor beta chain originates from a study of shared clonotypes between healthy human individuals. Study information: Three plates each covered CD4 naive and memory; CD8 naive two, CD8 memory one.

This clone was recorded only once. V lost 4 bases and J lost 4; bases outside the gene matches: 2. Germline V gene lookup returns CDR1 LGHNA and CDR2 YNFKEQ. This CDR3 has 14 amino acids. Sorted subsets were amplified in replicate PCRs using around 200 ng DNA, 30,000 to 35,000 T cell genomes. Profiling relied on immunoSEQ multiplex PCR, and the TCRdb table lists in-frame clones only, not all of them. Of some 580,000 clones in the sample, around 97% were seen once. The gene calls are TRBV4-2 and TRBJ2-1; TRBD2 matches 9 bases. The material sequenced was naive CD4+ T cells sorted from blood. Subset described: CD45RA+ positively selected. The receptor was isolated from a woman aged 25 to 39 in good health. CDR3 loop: CASSLSGSYNEQFF. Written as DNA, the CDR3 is TGTGCCAGCAGCCTTAGCGGGAGTTACAATGAGCAGTTCTTC.